What follows describes a single T cell receptor beta chain. The table lists this clonotype with a count of one. Which antigen it targets is not known. It has no much larger one-base neighbor in the sample; base qualities were not kept. A single read offers scant evidence. From the cysteine through the phenylalanine, the CDR3 covers 11 amino acids. The entry retains the CDR3 DNA only, 33 bases that are in frame from base 1. V is pared back by 9 bases and J by 3 bases, with 8 bases lying between the germline termini. For CDR1 and CDR2, the germline V gene (reference sequence) lists LNHDA and SQIVND. RNA was extracted with the RNeasy kit and 0.5 to 1 ug was reverse transcribed using random hexamers. The immunoSEQ multiplex PCR assay, covering 54 Vbeta and 13 Jbeta segments, was used to amplify TCR beta CDR3 regions. PCR amplification bias was corrected by using a synthetic template baseline for primer optimization and computational correction. The authors' analysis ran thus. Reads were annotated to V, D and J genes according to IMGT and were analyzed with immunoSEQ Analyzer, with only productive sequences retained. Clonality was calculated as one minus the Shannon entropy normalized by log2 of the number of productive unique sequences. For each patient and control, public and private clones were evaluated within the 100 most prevalent clones. Susac-specific clones were defined as absent from healthy and MS cohorts, over a thousand published viral clones and other ImmuneACCESS disease sequences. The raw public data were reprocessed by TCRdb itself: fastp quality trimming at Q25, MiXCR clonotype calling, in-frame beta chains only. Each entry is one CDR3 protein sequence, shown with its most common DNA and genes. The V and J calls follow TCRdb's processing rather than the paper's. This sample comprises approximately 160,000 distinct CDR3 sequences, 85% to 95% of them detected only once. The top ten constitute 0.09% to 0.1% of the sample.

The record originates from a study of CD8 T cells in Susac syndrome (dated by TCRdb to between 2017 and 2020). Some background on the complete study: Repertoire sequencing was used to test whether CD8+ T cell activation and differentiation in Susac syndrome was antigen driven. Results and caveats for the whole study, not just this receptor: The TCR sequencing and HLA analysis was acknowledged to have included a relatively small number of individuals.

Peripheral blood CD8+ and CD4+ T cells from healthy donors, Susac syndrome patients and multiple sclerosis patients were profiled using high-throughput TCR beta sequencing. The multiple sclerosis controls were treatment-naive patients whose relapsing-remitting disease, either stable or active, fulfilled the revised McDonald criteria. Bulk CD8+ and CD4+ T cells were purified magnetically by negative isolation, whereas CD8+ TEMRA cells were enriched by FACS. Blood was collected in EDTA tubes and processed within 24 hours, with PBMCs isolated through density gradient centrifugation. PBMCs destined for TCR sequencing were cryopreserved in liquid nitrogen and later thawed in a 37 °C water bath. A purity of at least 90% was achieved for sorted or isolated CD4+, CD8+ and CD8+ TEMRA cells.

This TCR came from a human donor with multiple sclerosis. The rearranged chain carries TRBV19 and TRBJ1-2; too little of a D gene remains to name it. Material for sequencing was CD4+ T cells from PBMCs. The CDR3 loop reads CASGVHYGYTF. The sequence in DNA is TGTGCCAGCGGGGTCCACTATGGCTACACCTTC.